This T cell receptor (beta chain) was recovered during a study of regulatory T cells in long-lasting Graves disease. As concerns this clonotype: Antigen: not known.

The study, taken as a whole, reports: Among samples with persistent disease, TRBV28, TRBJ1-2 and TRBJ2-5 were favored. Exclusively peripheral blood, rather than thyroid tissue, was studied.

Time point here: newly diagnosed GD, antithyroid drugs for less than 3 months. From RNA extracted from PBMCs, the TCR library was made. Researchers made TCR beta libraries by using iRepertoire HTBI primers and running Arm-PCR on CDR3 regions. In the source study's methods: About 62 TRBV and roughly 15 TRBJ segments were identified across samples. Using its own MiXCR run on the multiplex PCR reads, TCRdb lists one record per CDR3 protein. V and J calls and clone size were set by TCRdb, not the authors. The profile shows just over 600,000 distinct CDR3 sequences, 15% to 20% of them singletons. Looked up from germline, CDR1 is KGHSH and CDR2 is LQKENI. Losses at the gene ends were 4 bases for V and 7 bases for J; bases not matched to a gene: 6. This CDR3 comprises 15 residues. These records were also assigned to another study, of T cells in Graves' hyperthyroidism and ophthalmopathy.

The chain joins TRBV18 to TRBJ1-5; 11 bases agree with TRBD1. Source: peripheral blood mononuclear cells (PBMCs), taken at new diagnosis, from a patient treated with antithyroid drugs. The clonotype comes from a woman under 40 with Graves disease. The CDR3 is CASSLRTGGEQPQHF. The DNA of the CDR3 is TGTGCCAGCTCACTTAGGACAGGGGGCGAACAGCCCCAGCATTTT.